This T cell receptor beta chain was sequenced in a study of post-analysis software for immune sequencing data. Whole-study context: Relapsing-remitting, secondary progressive and progressive-relapsing multiple sclerosis courses were included. Study-level findings and limits: Multiple sclerosis patients showed significantly lower normalized Chao1 diversity than controls did. Strong co-clustering by F measure linked samples that shared a preparation batch. There were five TRBV segments more frequent in patients than controls, and TRBV5-6, TRBV5-1 and TRBV20-1 were among them.

TCR beta libraries were prepared from cDNA with unique molecular identifiers. The T cell input of roughly 0.95 to 10 million gave roughly 500,000 cDNA molecules. Using its own MiXCR run on the PCR reads, TCRdb lists one record per CDR3 protein. The sample records about 400,000 distinct CDR3 sequences, less than 35% being singletons. The CDR3 is 16 residues long. The germline CDR1 and CDR2 sequences are SGHDT and YYEEEE. The V end lost 1 base, the J end lost 5 bases, and 16 bases lay between the germline ends. This clonotype was picked up a small number of times. Its antigen is unidentified. Source material: blood. The chain carries TRBV5-6 and TRBJ2-1, with no clear D. The sequence came from a girl under 18 with multiple sclerosis. The DNA of the CDR3 is TGTGCCAGCAGCTTGCAGGAGCTTCATTGGGACAATGAGCAGTTCTTC. Its translation: CASSLQELHWDNEQFF.